This TCR beta chain emerged from a study of T cell responses to AZD1222 COVID-19 vaccine. The data were produced by immunoSEQ multiplex PCR, yet TCRdb's version contains in-frame clones alone and is incomplete. The sample holds about 77,000 clones, more than 85% seen once. CDR1 and CDR2 from the germline V gene are LNHDA and SQIVND (reference sequence). Trimming shortened V by 3 bases and J by 0 bases, and 12 bases separated the two germline ends. This CDR3 region has 16 residues. The material sequenced was peripheral blood, taken 28 days after the second AZD1222 dose. The sequence was collected from an adult who received the AZD1222 COVID-19 vaccine. The rearrangement uses TRBV19 and TRBJ1-5; D unresolved. In DNA form, the CDR3 reads TGTGCCAGTAGTATCTTCCCTCCGAATAGCAATCAGCCCCAGCATTTT. Amino acids: CASSIFPPNSNQPQHF.